This is a list of T cell receptor beta chains from one sample in a study of chemoradiotherapy in HPV16-positive cancers. Sequenced by immunoSEQ multiplex PCR; TCRdb stores in-frame clones only, minus some. The sample holds over 7,000 clones, around nine tenths seen once. This sample was obtained from a patient who underwent chemoradiotherapy. These receptors originate from a human donor with HPV-associated anogenital cancer. CDR3s leave out the opening cysteine and the closing phenylalanine or tryptophan. Fields, in order: J gene, V gene, CDR3 protein.

J gene: TRBJ1-2; V gene: TRBV19; CDR3 protein: ASSNRLGGGGYT
J gene: TRBJ2-7; V gene: TRBV5-6; CDR3 protein: ASSLSSGAISYEQY
J gene: TRBJ1-2; V gene: TRBV6-5; CDR3 protein: ASSYSLRYGYT
J gene: TRBJ1-5; V gene: TRBV30; CDR3 protein: AFRTGYSNQPQH
J gene: TRBJ1-5; V gene: TRBV4-1; CDR3 protein: ASSQVTAGKNQPQH
J gene: TRBJ2-2; V gene: TRBV10-3; CDR3 protein: AARDSGSFAGELF
J gene: TRBJ2-7; V gene: TRBV7-9; CDR3 protein: ASNPGTDSYEQY
J gene: TRBJ2-6; V gene: TRBV19; CDR3 protein: ASSPDRLFSGANVLT
J gene: TRBJ2-1; V gene: TRBV4-1; CDR3 protein: ASSQYNEQF
J gene: TRBJ2-5; V gene: TRBV25-1; CDR3 protein: ASSEDRDFQETQY
J gene: TRBJ2-6; V gene: TRBV6-5; CDR3 protein: ASTTRGRANVLT
J gene: TRBJ2-7; V gene: TRBV2; CDR3 protein: ASSQGYSYEQY
J gene: TRBJ1-4; V gene: TRBV2; CDR3 protein: ASSVGDRGRLGEKLF
J gene: TRBJ1-1; V gene: TRBV5-4; CDR3 protein: ASSGGALQNTEAF
J gene: TRBJ2-2; V gene: TRBV2; CDR3 protein: ASRETSVTGELF
J gene: TRBJ2-1; V gene: TRBV5-1; CDR3 protein: ASSFQGIPADEQF
J gene: TRBJ1-2; V gene: TRBV5-1; CDR3 protein: ASSLDRDYGYT
J gene: TRBJ1-1; V gene: TRBV11-3; CDR3 protein: ASSFPGLEAF
J gene: TRBJ1-5; V gene: TRBV28; CDR3 protein: ASAGGGQGSNQPQH
J gene: TRBJ2-7; V gene: TRBV11-2; CDR3 protein: ASSSGLPYEQY
J gene: TRBJ2-3; V gene: TRBV5-1; CDR3 protein: ASSMGQGQYTDTQY
J gene: TRBJ2-3; V gene: TRBV19; CDR3 protein: ASRDWDSAQTSTDTQY
J gene: TRBJ2-1; V gene: TRBV5-1; CDR3 protein: ASSLELAGGPEQF
J gene: TRBJ2-3; V gene: TRBV14; CDR3 protein: ASSQEVGGMLGADTQY
J gene: TRBJ2-2; V gene: TRBV19; CDR3 protein: ASSISAGWLF
J gene: TRBJ1-1; V gene: TRBV5-8; CDR3 protein: ASSLFLGAF
J gene: TRBJ1-1; V gene: TRBV7-2; CDR3 protein: ASSPRSTEAF
J gene: TRBJ1-2; V gene: TRBV9; CDR3 protein: ASSVGGVGPSGYT
J gene: TRBJ2-7; V gene: TRBV29-1; CDR3 protein: SVTSGTNEQY
J gene: TRBJ2-3; V gene: TRBV5-6; CDR3 protein: ASSPFVWRRQGATDTQY
J gene: TRBJ2-2; V gene: TRBV5-6; CDR3 protein: ASSFSGPNTGELF
J gene: TRBJ1-2; V gene: TRBV5-4; CDR3 protein: ASAPANYGYT
J gene: TRBJ1-5; V gene: TRBV30; CDR3 protein: AWSVDRGISPQH
J gene: TRBJ2-3; V gene: TRBV5-1; CDR3 protein: ASMTGGGAADTQY
J gene: TRBJ2-1; V gene: TRBV28; CDR3 protein: ASSPPRRASRYNEQF
J gene: TRBJ1-2; V gene: TRBV29-1; CDR3 protein: SVVGESNYGYT
J gene: TRBJ1-4; V gene: TRBV27; CDR3 protein: ASSYRGRSEKLF
J gene: TRBJ2-7; V gene: TRBV27; CDR3 protein: ASSGTSDYEQY
J gene: TRBJ2-1; V gene: TRBV19; CDR3 protein: ASSRTVPGGGEQF
J gene: TRBJ2-3; V gene: TRBV5-1; CDR3 protein: ASSSLTAGTSTDTQY
J gene: TRBJ2-7; V gene: TRBV18; CDR3 protein: ASSRHPKGYEQY
J gene: TRBJ2-7; V gene: TRBV2; CDR3 protein: ASSIAGEQY
J gene: TRBJ2-5; V gene: TRBV7-6; CDR3 protein: ASSLGGQGAGETQY
J gene: TRBJ1-2; V gene: TRBV27; CDR3 protein: ASASITNYGYT
J gene: TRBJ1-2; V gene: TRBV9; CDR3 protein: ASSVGPTGTDYGYT
J gene: TRBJ2-1; V gene: TRBV7-6; CDR3 protein: ASSRPGTGAEQF
J gene: TRBJ2-1; V gene: TRBV25-1; CDR3 protein: ASNGPPGLAVYNEQF
J gene: TRBJ2-5; V gene: TRBV5-4; CDR3 protein: ASSLKRGGNKETQY
J gene: TRBJ2-1; V gene: TRBV13; CDR3 protein: ASSPGLAENNEQF
J gene: TRBJ2-3; V gene: TRBV5-1; CDR3 protein: ASSFREERTDTQY